This entry features one T cell receptor (beta chain) sequence. This specimen comes from a study of blood T cell repertoires in COVID-19. Some clones are missing from TCRdb's copy, which holds only in-frame ones; the method was immunoSEQ multiplex PCR. The sample contains 350,000 to 450,000 clones, about 90% of which appear only once. Trimming removed 3 bases from V and 3 bases from J; junction bases left unmatched: 10. CDR1 SGDLS and CDR2 YYNGEE come from the germline V gene. This CDR3 has 18 amino acids. The material sequenced was peripheral blood. V gene TRBV9 combines with J gene TRBJ2-3, with TRBD2 matching 13 bases. The source is a man aged 35-49 years with acute or convalescent COVID-19. The CDR3 DNA is TGTGCCAGCAGCGAGGGACTAGCGGGATTAACAAAGACAGATACGCAGTATTTT. It yields the protein CASSEGLAGLTKTDTQYF.